The entry that follows covers one TCR beta chain sequence. One end of the junction varies from germline; a read error may be responsible. These data come from a study of blood T cells in healthy people across ages. Germline loops: CDR1 DFQATT, CDR2 SNEGSKA (reference sequence). The CDR3 totals 15 residues. Next came a second PCR, run for about 7 to 12 cycles, which used a sample-barcoded 5' primer along with a J-beta primer mix. TCRdb passed the 5' RACE reads through MiXCR, listing each CDR3 protein once. The repertoire holds around 1.5 million distinct CDR3 sequences, with approximately 59% as singletons.

The V gene is TRBV20-1, the J gene TRBJ1-2, with unresolved D. The sequence derives from a man between 18 and 35 years old in good health. The sequencing input was blood. The CDR3 DNA reads TGCAGTGCTAGACCTACCGACGACACAAACTATAGCTACACCTTC. Its protein product is CSARPTDDTNYSYTF.